One and the same sample provided the 20 T cell receptor beta chains below, sequenced in a study of blood T cell repertoires in COVID-19. The table came from immunoSEQ multiplex PCR; TCRdb's copy has only in-frame clones and leaves some out. Among some 160,000 clones listed, around four fifths were seen once. The sequenced material came from peripheral blood. Source of these receptors: a woman in her seventies who had recovered from COVID-19.

The chain joins TRBV5-6 to TRBJ1-1, with 9 bases identical to TRBD1. Germline V gene data show CDR1 as SGHDT and CDR2 as YYEEEE. With V trimmed by 2 bases and J by 4 bases, 6 bases remained unmatched. The CDR3 is 15 residues long. The CDR3: CASSFNRGQLTEAFF. CDR3 DNA: TGTGCCAGCAGCTTTAACAGGGGGCAACTCACTGAAGCTTTCTTT.

The rearrangement joins TRBV27 to TRBJ1-3, with D possibly TRBD1 on 6 matching bases. Germline V gene lookup returns CDR1 MNHEY and CDR2 SMNVEV (reference sequence). Trimming took 6 bases from V and 0 from J, leaving 18 bases between them. CDR3 length: 17 amino acids. The CDR3 loop is CASRAGTPRTSGNTIYF. In DNA, the CDR3 is TGTGCCAGCAGAGCCGGGACACCCCGGACCTCTGGAAACACCATATATTTT.

The J gene is TRBJ2-5, the V gene TRBV5-4; the match to TRBD2 covers 8 bases. CDR3 size: 17 residues. V was clipped by 0 bases and J by 3 bases; unmatched bases: 10. From germline, CDR1 is SGHNT and CDR2 YYREEE (reference sequence). The CDR3 DNA reads TGTGCCAGCAGCTTGGGGGCCCGAACTAGCGGAGAAGAGACCCAGTACTTC. Its protein product is CASSLGARTSGEETQYF. Full variable domain (outside the CDR3, taken from reference TRBV5-4 and TRBJ2-5): ETGVTQSPTHLIKTRGQQVTLRCSSQSGHNTVSWYQQALGQGPQFIFQYYREEENGRGNFPPRFSGLQFPNYSSELNVNALELDDSALYLCASSLGARTSGEETQYFGPGTRLLVL.

This CDR3 is CATSDPGSSYNEQFF. As DNA, the CDR3 is TGTGCCACCAGCGACCCGGGGAGCTCCTACAATGAGCAGTTCTTC. This chain connects TRBV24-1 to TRBJ2-1; maybe TRBD2 (5 bases). With 7 bases removed from V and 0 bases from J, the gap between germline ends came to 12 bases. The CDR3 has 15 amino acids. Per the germline V gene, CDR1 is KGHDR and CDR2 is SFDVKD.

This rearrangement joins TRBV7-3 to TRBJ2-3, with D possibly being TRBD1 (6 bases). The germline V gene encodes CDR1 SGHTA and CDR2 FQGTGA. The V and J ends lost 5 bases and 1 base respectively, with 7 bases between them. The CDR3 is 13 amino acids. The CDR3: CASSGGGTDTQYF. In DNA, the CDR3 is TGTGCCAGCAGCGGGGGCGGCACAGATACGCAGTATTTT. The complete variable domain, with remaining parts taken from reference TRBV7-3 and TRBJ2-3, reads GAGVSQTPSNKVTEKGKYVELRCDPISGHTALYWYRQSLGQGPEFLIYFQGTGAADDSGLPNDRFFAVRPEGSVSTLKIQRTERGDSAVYLCASSGGGTDTQYFGPGTRLTVL.

The rearrangement uses TRBV6-5 and TRBJ1-1; D unresolved. The CDR3 contains 14 residues. V shed 6 bases and J shed 1 base, with 12 bases lying between them. In germline, CDR1 is MNHEY, CDR2 SVGAGI. This CDR3 is CASSPFRSNTEAFF. DNA for the CDR3: TGTGCCAGCAGCCCCTTCAGATCGAACACTGAAGCTTTCTTT.

The genes are TRBV18 and TRBJ2-3; perhaps TRBD2 as D (6 bases). Germline lookup yields CDR1 KGHSH and CDR2 LQKENI. The CDR3 has 17 residues. With 0 bases removed from V and 1 base from J, the gap between germline ends came to 14 bases. The CDR3 reads CASSPPTGAGRTDTQYF. For the CDR3, the DNA is TGTGCCAGCTCACCACCGACCGGGGCGGGGCGCACAGATACGCAGTATTTT. The variable domain in full, with the rest retrieved from reference TRBV18 and TRBJ2-3, is NAGVMQNPRHLVRRRGQEARLRCSPMKGHSHVYWYRQLPEEGLKFMVYLQKENIIDESGMPKERFSAEFPKEGPSILRIQQVVRGDSAAYFCASSPPTGAGRTDTQYFGPGTRLTVL.

This chain connects TRBV2 to TRBJ1-1; D ambiguous. Per the germline V gene, CDR1 is SNHLY and CDR2 is FYNNEI. The length of the CDR3 is 14 residues. V was clipped by 9 bases and J by 1 base, with 15 bases between them. This CDR3 is CARARGPANTEAFF. In DNA, the CDR3 is TGTGCCAGGGCGAGAGGTCCGGCGAACACTGAAGCTTTCTTT.

The V gene is TRBV6-5, the J gene TRBJ2-5, with TRBD1 as a possible D gene (5 bases). The ends were cut back, 2 bases at V and 8 bases at J, with 12 bases in the middle. The germline CDR1 and CDR2 sequences are MNHEY and SVGAGI. The CDR3 totals 13 residues. The CDR3 here is CASSYVGQGTQYF. The CDR3 DNA reads TGTGCCAGCAGTTACGTTGGGCAGGGCACCCAGTACTTC.

The chain is built from TRBV30 and TRBJ1-1, with TRBD1 as a possible D gene (5 bases). The CDR3 is 14 amino acids. Germline V gene lookup returns CDR1 GTSNPN and CDR2 SVGIG (reference sequence). V lost 2 bases, J lost 0 bases, and 10 bases lay in between. CDR3 sequence reads: CAWSSDSLNTEAFF. CDR3 DNA: TGTGCCTGGAGTTCCGACAGCTTGAACACTGAAGCTTTCTTT.

The V call is TRBV6-5, the J call TRBJ1-6; D is uncertain. Germline V lookup: CDR1 MNHEY, CDR2 SVGAGI. This CDR3 is 14 amino acids long. Trimming pared 7 bases from V and 6 bases from J, leaving 13 bases between. CDR3 sequence: CASKEGGFNSPLHF. CDR3 nucleotides: TGTGCCAGCAAAGAAGGAGGGTTTAATTCACCCCTCCACTTT.

The gene calls are TRBV21-1 and TRBJ2-2; the D call in the table, TRBD1, was not verified against the DNA. TRBV21-1 is shown as a pseudogene. The CDR3 contains 16 residues. The CDR3 sequence is CASTRTGTPNTGELFF. CDR3 DNA: TGTGCCAGCACTAGAACCGGGACACCGAACACCGGGGAGCTGTTTTTT.

The chain has TRBV27 and TRBJ2-7; possible D gene TRBD2, 6 bases. Trimming pared 6 bases from V and 6 bases from J, leaving 18 bases between. Germline V lookup: CDR1 MNHEY, CDR2 SMNVEV (reference sequence). This CDR3 is built from 14 residues. CDR3 sequence reads: CASSFSGLLGEQYF. The CDR3 DNA follows: TGTGCCAGCAGCTTTAGCGGCCTCCTCGGCGAGCAGTACTTC.

V is TRBV6-5 and J is TRBJ1-2, with a tentative D call TRBD1 (6 bases). This CDR3 comprises 14 residues. Between the trimmed V and J ends, which lost 7 bases and 2 bases, there was a span of 14 bases. The germline V gene encodes CDR1 MNHEY and CDR2 SVGAGI. The CDR3 reads CASTGGAHNYGYTF. CDR3 DNA: TGTGCCAGCACTGGGGGGGCTCACAACTATGGCTACACCTTC.

This chain uses TRBV18 with TRBJ1-1; possible D gene TRBD1, 6 bases. CDR3 length: 16 residues. V was trimmed by 0 bases and J by 7 bases, leaving 18 bases between them. CDR1 is KGHSH and CDR2 is LQKENI in the germline V gene. The CDR3 loop reads CASSPPSQRGFGEAFF. The CDR3 DNA reads as TGTGCCAGCTCACCACCGTCCCAGAGGGGGTTTGGTGAAGCTTTCTTT.

V gene TRBV9 combines with J gene TRBJ2-1; maybe TRBD2 (6 bases). Trimming shortened V by 0 bases and J by 0 bases, and 10 bases separated the two germline ends. Germline CDR1 and CDR2: SGDLS and YYNGEE. This CDR3 has 16 amino acids. The CDR3 DNA sequence: TGTGCCAGCAGCGTAGCCGCCGGGGGCTCCTACAATGAGCAGTTCTTC. Translating it yields CASSVAAGGSYNEQFF.

J is TRBJ2-3 and V is TRBV29-1; D unresolved. Germline V CDR1 and CDR2: SQVTM, ANQGSEA. The CDR3 has 12 amino acids. V was clipped by 7 bases and J by 2 bases, with 10 bases between them. CDR3 residues: CSGLPPTDTQYF. CDR3 nucleotides: TGCAGCGGGCTCCCGCCCACAGATACGCAGTATTTT.

The chain employs TRBV5-3 and TRBJ2-1; 7 bases match TRBD1. TRBV5-3 counts as an open reading frame of uncertain function. Trimming removed 4 bases from V and 9 bases from J; junction bases left unmatched: 16. CDR3 length: 16 amino acids. CDR3 DNA: TGTGCCAGAAGCACGACTATCGAGGGGGCCTGGGGTGAGCAGTTCTTC. This encodes CARSTTIEGAWGEQFF.

The gene calls are TRBV18 and TRBJ2-7; 9 nucleotides line up with TRBD2. Germline V gene lookup returns CDR1 KGHSH and CDR2 LQKENI. CDR3 length: 16 residues. V gave up 4 bases and J gave up 0 bases; unmatched junction bases: 7. The DNA of the CDR3 is TGTGCCAGCTCACAACGGACTAGCGCACACTCCTACGAGCAGTACTTC. Translation gives CASSQRTSAHSYEQYF.

The chain combines TRBV7-2 with TRBJ2-4; maybe TRBD2 (6 bases). The ends were cut back, 3 bases at V and 8 bases at J, with 17 bases in the middle. The CDR3 contains 15 residues. Germline lookup yields CDR1 SGHTA and CDR2 FQGNSA. The CDR3: CASSLERAWGDIQYF. CDR3 bases: TGTGCCAGCAGCTTGGAGCGGGCCTGGGGGGACATTCAGTACTTC.